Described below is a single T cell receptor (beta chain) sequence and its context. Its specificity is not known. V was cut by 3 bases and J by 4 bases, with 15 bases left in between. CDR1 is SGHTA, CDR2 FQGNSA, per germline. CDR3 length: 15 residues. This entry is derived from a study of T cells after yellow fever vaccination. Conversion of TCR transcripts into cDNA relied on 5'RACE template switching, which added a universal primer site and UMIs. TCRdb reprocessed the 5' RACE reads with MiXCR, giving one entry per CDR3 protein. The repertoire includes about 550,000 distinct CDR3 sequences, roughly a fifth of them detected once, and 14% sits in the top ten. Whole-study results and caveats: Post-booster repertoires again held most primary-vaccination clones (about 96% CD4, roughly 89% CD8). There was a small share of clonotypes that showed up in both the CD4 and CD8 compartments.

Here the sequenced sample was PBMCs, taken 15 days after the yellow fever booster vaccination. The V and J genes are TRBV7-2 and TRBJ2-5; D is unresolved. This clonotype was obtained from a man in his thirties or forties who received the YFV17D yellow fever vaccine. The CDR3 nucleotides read TGTGCCAGCAGCTTCACCCCCGGCCCGGGAGAGACCCAGTACTTC. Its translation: CASSFTPGPGETQYF.